This is a list of T cell receptor beta chains from one sample in a study of blood T cell repertoires in COVID-19. Assay: immunoSEQ multiplex PCR; the TCRdb copy retains only in-frame clones and omits some. The sample lists fewer than 300,000 clones; about nine tenths were seen once. Sequencing was done on a sample of peripheral blood. The receptors come from a woman aged 25-40 years with COVID-19, enrolled during active disease. Each CDR3 is given without its conserved first and last residue. The D gene is left open where the match is weak.

V	J	D	CDR3
TRBV11-2	TRBJ2-3	-	ASSLERGITDTQY
TRBV10-1	TRBJ2-7	-	ASFYGEQY
TRBV30	TRBJ1-2	-	AWSARTGNYGYT
TRBV5-1	TRBJ1-2	TRBD1	ASSSRDRGVYGYT
TRBV7-9	TRBJ2-1	TRBD2	ASSPPASGDEQF
TRBV15	TRBJ2-1	TRBD2	ATSRMGTSGSLDEQF
TRBV19	TRBJ2-6	-	ASRTPTVSFSGANVLT
TRBV11-2	TRBJ2-7	TRBD1	ASSQQGRRYEQY
TRBV25-1	TRBJ1-1	-	ASSAETGNTEAF
TRBV9	TRBJ1-4	TRBD1	ASSLGQGSSNEKLF
TRBV24-1	TRBJ2-3	TRBD2	ATSDLAGADTQY